Listed below are T cell receptor beta chains from one sample, sequenced in a study of T-cell reconstitution after alpha-beta-depleted transplantation in children. Using its own MiXCR run on the PCR reads, TCRdb lists one record per CDR3 protein. Of around 94,000 distinct CDR3 sequences detected, 4.5% to 7.5% appear once; the ten largest clones hold approximately 6.6%. The sequences come from PBMCs, mostly from graft donor cells, collected 60 days after TCRalphabeta/CD19-depleted stem cell transplant. Receptors originate from a female patient between 2 and 15 years old who had a stem cell transplant for Fanconi anemia, so the T cells may come from the graft donor. Each CDR3 is given with its conserved first and last residue. D genes are given only for firm matches. Some rows have no size entry. The others give once, few or many, or a class for an expanded clone.

D: TRBD1
J: TRBJ2-1
V: TRBV20-1
size: many
DNA: TGCAGTGCTAGGAGAGGCGAGACAGGGGGTAGGAATGAGCAGTTCTTC
CDR3: CSARRGETGGRNEQFF

D: TRBD1
J: TRBJ1-6
V: TRBV5-1
size: few
DNA: TGCGCCAGCAGCTTCACAGGGGAAGATTGGTCACCCCTCCACTTT
CDR3: CASSFTGEDWSPLHF

D: .
J: TRBJ2-7
V: TRBV6-1
size: .
DNA: TGTGCCAGCAGTGAGGGGGACGTCTCTCTAGGGCAGTACTTC
CDR3: CASSEGDVSLGQYF

D: TRBD1
J: TRBJ2-1
V: TRBV5-1
size: many
DNA: TGCGCCAGCAGAGATAGACAGGGGGGCAATGAGCAGTTCTTC
CDR3: CASRDRQGGNEQFF

D: TRBD2
J: TRBJ2-1
V: TRBV11-2
size: few
DNA: TGTGCCAGCAGCTTAGGTGGGTCTAGCGGGGGCATTGAGCAGTTCTTC
CDR3: CASSLGGSSGGIEQFF

D: .
J: TRBJ1-3
V: TRBV10-3
size: many
DNA: TGTGCCATCAGTGAGTCGGGAATTATAGGAAACACCATATATTTT
CDR3: CAISESGIIGNTIYF

D: .
J: TRBJ2-1
V: TRBV6-2/TRBV6-3
size: many
DNA: TGTGCCAGCCAAGGGGGCTCCTACAATGAGCAGTTCTTC
CDR3: CASQGGSYNEQFF

D: .
J: TRBJ2-2
V: TRBV9
size: many
DNA: TGTGCCAGCAGCAGTTGGAACACCGGGGAGCTGTTTTTT
CDR3: CASSSWNTGELFF

D: TRBD2
J: TRBJ2-7
V: TRBV11-1
size: .
DNA: TGTGCCAGCAGCTCCTGGACTAGCGCCGATGACAGCTCCTACGAGCAGTACTTC
CDR3: CASSSWTSADDSSYEQYF

D: TRBD1
J: TRBJ1-5
V: TRBV12-3/TRBV12-4
size: many
DNA: TGTGCCAGCAGTTTCTTATTGGGGGACAGTAGCAATCAGCCCCAGCATTTT
CDR3: CASSFLLGDSSNQPQHF

D: TRBD2
J: TRBJ2-3
V: TRBV7-9
size: medium-sized
DNA: TGTGCCAGCAGTTTGACTAGCGGGGGCACAGATACGCAGTATTTT
CDR3: CASSLTSGGTDTQYF

D: TRBD2
J: TRBJ2-1
V: TRBV7-9
size: many
DNA: TGTGCCAGCAGCTCTAGCGGGGGGGTCTACAATGAGCAGTTCTTC
CDR3: CASSSSGGVYNEQFF

D: .
J: TRBJ2-3
V: TRBV11-2
size: few
DNA: TGTGCCAGCAGCTCGTGGAGGGGGGGGGGCACAGATACGCAGTATTTT
CDR3: CASSSWRGGGTDTQYF

D: .
J: TRBJ2-7
V: TRBV10-3
size: many
DNA: TGTGCCATCAGCTCGGGGGGCCCTCTCGAGCAGTACTTC
CDR3: CAISSGGPLEQYF

D: TRBD1
J: TRBJ2-2
V: TRBV19
size: .
DNA: TGTGCCAGTACCACAGGGGGTTTGAACACCGGGGAGCTGTTTTTT
CDR3: CASTTGGLNTGELFF

D: .
J: TRBJ2-2
V: TRBV9
size: few
DNA: TGTGCCAGCAGCGTAGTCTCACTGGCGTCATACACCGGGGAGCTGTTTTTT
CDR3: CASSVVSLASYTGELFF

D: .
J: TRBJ2-3
V: TRBV27
size: many
DNA: TGTGCCAGCAGTTTGTTCCGGACAGATACGCAGTATTTT
CDR3: CASSLFRTDTQYF

D: .
J: TRBJ1-4
V: TRBV27
size: many
DNA: TGTGCCAGCAGAGGCCAGGGCGCCTATGCAACTAATGAAAAACTGTTTTTT
CDR3: CASRGQGAYATNEKLFF

D: .
J: TRBJ2-1
V: TRBV2
size: many
DNA: TGTGCCAGCAGTGACGTTGAGCAGTTCTTC
CDR3: CASSDVEQFF

D: .
J: TRBJ2-3
V: TRBV7-2
size: .
DNA: TGTGCCAGCAGCTTAGCCTTCTATCGACAGGTATTGAGCACAGATACGCAGTATTTT
CDR3: CASSLAFYRQVLSTDTQYF

D: TRBD1
J: TRBJ2-5
V: TRBV13
size: many
DNA: TGTGCCAGCAGCTTCGAGGGACAGGGTGGTCAAGAGACCCAGTACTTC
CDR3: CASSFEGQGGQETQYF

D: TRBD2
J: TRBJ2-2
V: TRBV20-1
size: many
DNA: TGCAGTGCTAGAGTTCTACAAGTTGTAGCGGGAGTAGGCACCGGGGAGCTGTTTTTT
CDR3: CSARVLQVVAGVGTGELFF

D: TRBD2
J: TRBJ2-4
V: TRBV7-8
size: many
DNA: TGTGCCAGCAGGCCTAGCGGGGGGGAGTCCAAAAACATTCAGTACTTC
CDR3: CASRPSGGESKNIQYF

D: .
J: TRBJ2-2
V: TRBV6-1
size: many
DNA: TGTGCCAGCGGGAGGGGGGACACCGGGGAGCTGTTTTTT
CDR3: CASGRGDTGELFF

D: .
J: TRBJ1-2
V: TRBV29-1
size: many
DNA: TGCAGCGTTGAGGAGGGACCCATAAACTATGGCTACACCTTC
CDR3: CSVEEGPINYGYTF

D: .
J: TRBJ2-1
V: TRBV7-9
size: many
DNA: TGTGCCAGCACGCCCCGGGGCGCCTACAATGAGCAGTTCTTC
CDR3: CASTPRGAYNEQFF

D: .
J: TRBJ2-7
V: TRBV3-1
size: many
DNA: TGTGCCAGCAGCCCCCCCACTAGACGGGCGAACGAGCAGTACTTC
CDR3: CASSPPTRRANEQYF

D: .
J: TRBJ2-6
V: TRBV5-6
size: few
DNA: TGTGCCAGCAGCTTAGGCGGAGTGGGCTCCACTGGGGCCAACGTCCTGACTTTC
CDR3: CASSLGGVGSTGANVLTF

D: .
J: TRBJ2-1
V: TRBV27
size: many
DNA: TGTGCCAGCAGCATCATTCAGGGCGCAAAACCGCAGTTCTTC
CDR3: CASSIIQGAKPQFF

D: .
J: TRBJ2-1
V: TRBV7-9
size: .
DNA: TGTGCCAGCAACCTAGGGGGGGTCTACAATGAGCAGTTCTTC
CDR3: CASNLGGVYNEQFF

D: .
J: TRBJ2-2
V: TRBV7-9
size: .
DNA: TGTGCCAGCAGCTTAATTGGGGCTACCGGGGAGCTGTTTTTT
CDR3: CASSLIGATGELFF

D: TRBD2
J: TRBJ2-7
V: TRBV5-1
size: many
DNA: TGCGCCAGCAGAAATAGCGGGACGATCCAATCTTACGAGCAGTACTTC
CDR3: CASRNSGTIQSYEQYF

D: .
J: TRBJ2-1
V: TRBV18
size: many
DNA: TGTGCCAGCTCACCAGGGAGGAACTACAATGAGCAGTTCTTC
CDR3: CASSPGRNYNEQFF

D: .
J: TRBJ2-7
V: TRBV2
size: many
DNA: TGTGCCAGGGCGGGGAAATCCTACGAGCAGTACTTC
CDR3: CARAGKSYEQYF

D: .
J: TRBJ1-2
V: TRBV27
size: few
DNA: TGTGCCAGCAGTTTACACAGGGCGGCTGGCTACACCTTC
CDR3: CASSLHRAAGYTF

D: .
J: TRBJ1-5
V: TRBV12-3/TRBV12-4
size: many
DNA: TGTGCCAGCAGCCGCTCGGGCATGGAACCCCAGCATTTT
CDR3: CASSRSGMEPQHF

D: TRBD1
J: TRBJ2-1
V: TRBV7-3
size: .
DNA: TGTGCCAGCAGCTTATACAGGGGCTACAATGAGCAGTTCTTC
CDR3: CASSLYRGYNEQFF

D: TRBD2
J: TRBJ2-7
V: TRBV12-3/TRBV12-4
size: many
DNA: TGTGCCAGCAAGCCGGGACTAGGGAACTACGAGCAGTACTTC
CDR3: CASKPGLGNYEQYF

D: .
J: TRBJ2-5
V: TRBV6-1
size: .
DNA: TGTGCCAGCAGTGAACGAGAGCCCCAAGAGACCCAGTACTTC
CDR3: CASSEREPQETQYF

D: TRBD2
J: TRBJ2-5
V: TRBV11-1
size: few
DNA: TGTGCCAGCAGCTTTGGTATCACGGCTAGCGGGGGCCAAGAGACCCAGTACTTC
CDR3: CASSFGITASGGQETQYF

D: .
J: TRBJ2-2
V: TRBV29-1
size: many
DNA: TGCAGCGTTGAGAGGGGGTCAAGCACCGGGGAGCTGTTTTTT
CDR3: CSVERGSSTGELFF

D: .
J: TRBJ2-7
V: TRBV7-3
size: few
DNA: TGTGCCAGCAGCCTCAGACCAGGAGCACCATCCTACGAGCAGTACTTC
CDR3: CASSLRPGAPSYEQYF